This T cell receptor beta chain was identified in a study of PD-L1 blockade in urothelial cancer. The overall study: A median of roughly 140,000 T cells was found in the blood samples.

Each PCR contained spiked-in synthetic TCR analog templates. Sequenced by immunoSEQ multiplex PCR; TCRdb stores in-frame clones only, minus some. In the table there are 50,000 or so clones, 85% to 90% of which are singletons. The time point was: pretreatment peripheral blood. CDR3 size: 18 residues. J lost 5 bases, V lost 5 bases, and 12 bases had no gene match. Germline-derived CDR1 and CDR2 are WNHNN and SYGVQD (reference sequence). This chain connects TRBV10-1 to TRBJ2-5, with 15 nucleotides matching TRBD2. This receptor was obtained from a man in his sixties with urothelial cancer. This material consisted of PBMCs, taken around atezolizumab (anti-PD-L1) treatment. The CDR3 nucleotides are TGCGCCAGCAGTCTGGGACTAGCGGGAGGAACCAGACAGGAGACCCAGTACTTC. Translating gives CASSLGLAGGTRQETQYF.